The 21 T cell receptor beta chains presented below share a single source sample, sequenced in a study of CD8 T cells in Susac syndrome. When the RNA was reverse transcribed, random hexamers were used with an input of about 0.45 to 1 ug. TCRdb re-derived calls from the immunoSEQ multiplex PCR reads in MiXCR, one entry per CDR3 protein. The sample has roughly 200,000 distinct CDR3 sequences, roughly 94% seen once. Sequencing was carried out using CD4+ T cells from PBMCs. Every receptor here comes from a human donor in good health.

In its sample, this clonotype was seen once. In DNA form, the CDR3 reads TGTGCCAGCAGCCAATTCCGAGCGGACCGCTCCTACAATGAGCAGTTCTTC. This translates into CASSQFRADRSYNEQFF. The chain has TRBV3-1 and TRBJ2-1; D perhaps matches TRBD2 (5 bases). The CDR3 spans 17 residues. With 2 bases removed from V and 0 bases from J, the gap between germline ends came to 14 bases. The V gene's germline CDR1 is LGHDT and CDR2 YNNKEL (reference sequence).

This chain links TRBV5-1 with TRBJ2-7, with a possible D match to TRBD1 (6 bases). Germline V gives CDR1 SGHRS, CDR2 YFSETQ. V was cut by 1 base and J by 2 bases, with 10 bases left in between. The CDR3 contains 14 residues. The CDR3 spells CASSLSTGTYEQYF. DNA of the CDR3: TGCGCCAGCAGCTTGAGTACAGGGACCTACGAGCAGTACTTC.

The chain joins TRBV29-1 to TRBJ2-3, with D unclear. Trimming left V 0 bases short and J 6 bases short, with 7 bases between. CDR1 and CDR2 from the germline V gene are SQVTM and ANQGSEA. There are 12 residues in the CDR3. The CDR3 nucleotides are TGCAGCGTTGAAGATAGTGTGGATACGCAGTATTTT. The encoded protein is CSVEDSVDTQYF.

The chain has TRBV20-1 and TRBJ1-2; TRBD1 is a possible D gene (5 bases). The germline CDR1 and CDR2 sequences are DFQATT and SNEGSKA (reference sequence). The CDR3 loop spans 13 amino acids. The V gene lost 4 bases and the J gene lost 8 bases, with 17 bases spanning the gap. CDR3 coding DNA: TGCAGTGCTATCCCGGGGGTCGGGGAGGGCTACACCTTC. It encodes CSAIPGVGEGYTF.

The rearrangement uses TRBV27 and TRBJ2-5; maybe TRBD1 (6 bases). Trimming took 4 bases from V and 2 from J, leaving 14 bases between them. Germline V gene lookup returns CDR1 MNHEY and CDR2 SMNVEV (reference sequence). The CDR3 has 15 residues. In nucleotides, the CDR3 is TGTGCCAGCAGTTCCCAATACCAGGGGCAAGAGACCCAGTACTTC. It encodes CASSSQYQGQETQYF.

This sequence joins TRBV28 and TRBJ2-3; 11 nucleotides line up with TRBD2. This CDR3 region has 16 residues. The germline gives CDR1 MDHEN, CDR2 SYDVKM. V lost 6 bases, J lost 6 bases, and 11 bases stayed unmatched. CDR3 DNA: TGTGCCAGCAGACCATCTAGCGGGAGGACCCGGGATACGCAGTATTTT. Its protein product is CASRPSSGRTRDTQYF.

The chain carries TRBV29-1 and TRBJ1-2; the D gene is possibly TRBD1 (6 bases). This CDR3 has 16 amino acids. CDR1 SQVTM and CDR2 ANQGSEA come from the germline V gene. Between the trimmed V and J ends, which lost 4 bases and 7 bases, there was a span of 25 bases. The CDR3 here is CSVARGTTGSFGGYTF. The CDR3 DNA reads as TGCAGCGTTGCGCGAGGGACCACAGGGTCTTTCGGTGGCTACACCTTC. Variable domain in full (rest from reference TRBV29-1 and TRBJ1-2): SAVISQKPSRDICQRGTSLTIQCQVDSQVTMMFWYRQQPGQSLTLIATANQGSEATYESGFVIDKFPISRPNLTFSTLTVSNMSPEDSSIYLCSVARGTTGSFGGYTFGSGTRLTVV.

The rearrangement joins TRBV3-1 to TRBJ2-1; D perhaps matches TRBD2 (6 bases). The CDR3 extends over 14 amino acids. CDR1 is LGHDT, CDR2 YNNKEL, per germline (reference sequence). V lost 1 base, J lost 6 bases, and 10 bases lay in between. This chain's CDR3 is CASSQAGTGNEQFF. CDR3 sequence (DNA): TGTGCCAGCAGCCAAGCTGGGACTGGCAATGAGCAGTTCTTC.

This chain links TRBV6-6 with TRBJ2-2; 7 nucleotides match TRBD1. CDR3 length: 13 residues. Trimming removed 7 bases from V and 6 bases from J; junction bases left unmatched: 5. Germline CDR1 MNHNY, CDR2 SVGAGI (reference sequence). The CDR3 region has the DNA TGTGCCAGCATTCGACAGGGTGCCGGGGAGCTGTTTTTT. This codes for CASIRQGAGELFF.

The rearrangement uses TRBV20-1 and TRBJ1-2, with D tentatively TRBD1 (6 bases). Per germline, CDR1 DFQATT and CDR2 SNEGSKA (reference sequence). The V end was cut by 3 bases, the J end by 0 bases, with 17 bases between. The CDR3 length is 16 residues. CDR3 region: CSARGRGALANYGYTF. The CDR3 coding sequence is TGCAGTGCTAGGGGACGGGGGGCGTTAGCTAACTATGGCTACACCTTC.

The V and J genes are TRBV9 and TRBJ2-5, with D maybe TRBD1 (7 bases). The V end was cut by 3 bases, the J end by 5 bases, with 11 bases between. There are 13 residues in the CDR3. Per the germline V gene, CDR1 is SGDLS and CDR2 is YYNGEE. As DNA, the CDR3 is TGTGCCAGCAGCGCGACAGGGACTGAGACCCAGTACTTC. It encodes CASSATGTETQYF.

This clonotype appeared once. The chain couples TRBV5-6 to TRBJ2-1; 8 nucleotides match TRBD2. The CDR3 runs to 20 residues. After removal of 1 base from V and 6 bases from J, the junction contained 21 bases not matched to a gene. In germline, CDR1 is SGHDT, CDR2 YYEEEE. The CDR3 region is CASSLNKQGRVGLARNEQFF. The DNA for the CDR3 is TGTGCCAGCAGCTTGAACAAGCAGGGAAGGGTTGGACTAGCCCGCAATGAGCAGTTCTTC.

V and J are TRBV12-3 or TRBV12-4 and TRBJ2-5; 9 bases line up with TRBD1. V lost 5 bases and J lost 5; bases outside the gene matches: 6. CDR3 length equals 14 residues. The CDR3 reads CASSPGQGVETQYF. CDR3 nucleotide sequence: TGTGCCAGCAGTCCGGGACAGGGTGTGGAGACCCAGTACTTC.

This clonotype was seen just once. V gene TRBV3-1 combines with J gene TRBJ2-7; 7 bases line up with TRBD2. Trimming took 3 bases from V and 1 from J; bases not matched to a gene: 3. This CDR3 has 14 residues. Germline V gives CDR1 LGHDT, CDR2 YNNKEL (reference sequence). DNA for the CDR3: TGTGCCAGCAGCCAGGGGGGGATTTCCTACGAGCAGTACTTC. Its protein product is CASSQGGISYEQYF.

The chain joins TRBV30 to TRBJ2-7; 9 bases map to TRBD2. The germline V gene has CDR1 GTSNPN and CDR2 SVGIG (reference sequence). The CDR3 is 14 residues long. V lost 1 base and J lost 2; bases outside the gene matches: 3. The CDR3 DNA is TGTGCCTGGAGTGCCCGACTAGCGGCCTACGAGCAGTACGTC. Translating it yields CAWSARLAAYEQYV.

The chain carries TRBV6-1 and TRBJ1-1; D is undetermined. V was trimmed by 2 bases and J by 1 base, leaving 5 bases between them. Germline V CDR1 and CDR2: MNHNS, SASEGT. The CDR3 contains 13 residues. The DNA of the CDR3 is TGTGCCAGCAGTGAACAAGAGAACACTGAAGCTTTCTTT. Translated: CASSEQENTEAFF.

The rearrangement links TRBV28 to TRBJ2-3, with 9 bases matching TRBD1. The CDR3 is 17 residues long. V lost 7 bases and J lost 0; bases outside the gene matches: 11. Germline V CDR1 and CDR2: MDHEN, SYDVKM. The CDR3 DNA is TGTGCCAGCATCCGACCCACCGGGACAGGGAGCACAGATACGCAGTATTTT. The encoded protein is CASIRPTGTGSTDTQYF.

The chain links TRBV20-1 to TRBJ1-1; no firm D call. The CDR3 loop spans 13 amino acids. Germline loops: CDR1 DFQATT, CDR2 SNEGSKA (reference sequence). Trimming removed 0 bases from V and 2 bases from J, with 7 bases in between. CDR3 nucleotides: TGCAGTGCTAGAGATCCCTCAAACACTGAAGCTTTCTTT. It codes for CSARDPSNTEAFF.

The chain carries TRBV4-1 and TRBJ1-4; D is uncertain. This CDR3 region has 14 residues. V was pared by 1 base and J by 4 bases, with 7 bases between. CDR1 is MGHRA and CDR2 is YSYEKL in the germline V gene. The CDR3 sequence is CASSQGAVNEKLFF. CDR3 coding DNA: TGCGCCAGCAGCCAAGGGGCGGTTAATGAAAAACTGTTTTTT.

The rearrangement uses TRBV29-1 and TRBJ1-5; TRBD1 might be the D (6 bases). Germline CDR1 is SQVTM and CDR2 is ANQGSEA. The CDR3 has 15 residues. V lost 6 bases and J 0 bases, leaving 15 bases between the germline ends. DNA for the CDR3: TGCAGCGTCTCGACAGGCTCTAATAGCAATCAGCCCCAGCATTTT. Translation: CSVSTGSNSNQPQHF.

The chain employs TRBV6-2 or TRBV6-3 and TRBJ2-1, with 8 bases lining up with TRBD1. This CDR3 comprises 13 residues. CDR1 and CDR2 (germline): MNHEY, SVGEGT. After removal of 5 bases from V and 8 bases from J, the junction contained 5 bases not matched to a gene. The CDR3 nucleotides are TGTGCCAGCAGTACACAGGGGGAGGATGAGCAGTTCTTC. This encodes CASSTQGEDEQFF.